This T cell receptor (beta chain) was found in a study of T cell repertoires in cytomegalovirus infection. Study overall: A matching HLA type, together with CMV infection, was signaled by public TCR beta signatures.

The study, taken as a whole, reports: The study identified carriers of CMV plus the relevant HLA from cumulative public TCR beta family frequency.

J gave up 4 bases and V 5 bases, and 7 bases lay outside the gene matches. This CDR3 spans 15 amino acids. TCRdb passed the reads through MiXCR, listing each CDR3 protein once. The table has some 800,000 distinct CDR3 sequences, almost 30% seen once; the top ten hold 10% to 15%. Turning to this clonotype: The antigen remains undetermined.

The sequences come from cultured CD8+ T cells from PBMCs, collected from culture after CMV antigen stimulation. The V and J genes are TRBV12-3 or TRBV12-4 and TRBJ2-1; 8 nucleotides match TRBD1. The origin of this receptor is a human donor in good health (CMV status not recorded). Some clones in this sample may be carry-over from other donors' samples. CDR3 region: CASSNGQGFYNEQFF. The CDR3 DNA follows: TGTGCCAGCAGTAATGGACAGGGTTTTTACAATGAGCAGTTCTTC.